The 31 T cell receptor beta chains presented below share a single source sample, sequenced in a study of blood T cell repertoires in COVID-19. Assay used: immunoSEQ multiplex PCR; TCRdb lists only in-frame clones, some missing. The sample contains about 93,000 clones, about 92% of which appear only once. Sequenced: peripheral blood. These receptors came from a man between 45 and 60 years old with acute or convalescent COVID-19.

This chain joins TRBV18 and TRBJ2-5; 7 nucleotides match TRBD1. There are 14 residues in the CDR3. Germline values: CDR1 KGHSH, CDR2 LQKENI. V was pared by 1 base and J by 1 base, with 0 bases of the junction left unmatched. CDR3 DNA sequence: TGTGCCAGCTCACCACGGGACAGCCAAGAGACCCAGTACTTC. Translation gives CASSPRDSQETQYF.

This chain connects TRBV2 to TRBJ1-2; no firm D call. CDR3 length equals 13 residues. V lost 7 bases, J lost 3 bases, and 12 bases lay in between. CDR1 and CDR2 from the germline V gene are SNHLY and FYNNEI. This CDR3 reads CASKSAGYYGYTF. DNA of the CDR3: TGTGCCAGCAAGTCAGCAGGCTACTATGGCTACACCTTC. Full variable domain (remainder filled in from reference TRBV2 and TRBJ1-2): EPEVTQTPSHQVTQMGQEVILRCVPISNHLYFYWYRQILGQKVEFLVSFYNNEISEKSEIFDDQFSVERPDGSNFTLKIRSTKLEDSAMYFCASKSAGYYGYTFGSGTRLTVV.

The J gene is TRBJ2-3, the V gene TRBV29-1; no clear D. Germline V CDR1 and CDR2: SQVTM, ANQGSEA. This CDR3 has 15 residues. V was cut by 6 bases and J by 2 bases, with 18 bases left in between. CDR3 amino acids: CSVLRAVYNTDTQYF. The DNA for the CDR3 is TGCAGCGTCCTCCGAGCCGTATATAACACAGATACGCAGTATTTT.

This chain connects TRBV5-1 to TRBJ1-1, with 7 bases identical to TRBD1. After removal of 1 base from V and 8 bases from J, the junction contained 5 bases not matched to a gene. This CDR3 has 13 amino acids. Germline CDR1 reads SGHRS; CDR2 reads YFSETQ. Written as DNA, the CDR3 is TGCGCCAGCAGCTTGAGGGGGCGTCGAGAAGCTTTCTTT. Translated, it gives CASSLRGRREAFF.

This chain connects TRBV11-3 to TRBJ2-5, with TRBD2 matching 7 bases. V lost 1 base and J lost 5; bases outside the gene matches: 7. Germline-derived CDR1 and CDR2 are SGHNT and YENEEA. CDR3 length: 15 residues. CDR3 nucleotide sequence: TGTGCCAGCAGCTTAGGCGGACTAGTCGAGGAGACCCAGTACTTC. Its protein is CASSLGGLVEETQYF.

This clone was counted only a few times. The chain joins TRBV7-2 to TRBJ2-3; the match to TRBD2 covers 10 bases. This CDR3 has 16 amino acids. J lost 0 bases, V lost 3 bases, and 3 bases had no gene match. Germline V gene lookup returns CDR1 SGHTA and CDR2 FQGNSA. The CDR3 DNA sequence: TGTGCCAGCAGCTTGCTAGCGGGGGTAAGCACAGATACGCAGTATTTT. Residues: CASSLLAGVSTDTQYF.

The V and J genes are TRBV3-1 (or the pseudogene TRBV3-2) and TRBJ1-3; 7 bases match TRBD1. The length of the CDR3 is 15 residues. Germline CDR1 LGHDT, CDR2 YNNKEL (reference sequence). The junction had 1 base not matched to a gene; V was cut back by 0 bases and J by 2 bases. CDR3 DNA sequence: TGTGCCAGCAGCCAAGAGAGGGGGCCTGGAAACACCATATATTTT. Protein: CASSQERGPGNTIYF.

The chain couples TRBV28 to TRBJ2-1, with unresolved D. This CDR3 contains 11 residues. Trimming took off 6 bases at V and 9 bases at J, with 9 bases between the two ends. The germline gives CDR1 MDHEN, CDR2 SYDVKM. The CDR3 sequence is CASRYDTEQFF. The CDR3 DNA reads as TGTGCCAGCAGGTATGACACTGAGCAGTTCTTC.

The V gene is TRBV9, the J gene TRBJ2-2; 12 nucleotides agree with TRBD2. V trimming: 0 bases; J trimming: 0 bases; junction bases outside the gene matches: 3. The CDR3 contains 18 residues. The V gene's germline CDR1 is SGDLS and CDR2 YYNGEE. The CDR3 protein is CASSVGLAGGSNTGELFF. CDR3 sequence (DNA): TGTGCCAGCAGCGTAGGTCTAGCGGGGGGGTCGAACACCGGGGAGCTGTTTTTT.

The CDR3: CASSPRLRSSYNEQFF. The CDR3 coding sequence is TGTGCCAGCAGCCCCCGATTGCGGAGCTCCTACAATGAGCAGTTCTTC. The V and J genes are TRBV9 and TRBJ2-1; D is uncertain. Looked up from germline, CDR1 is SGDLS and CDR2 is YYNGEE. With 4 bases removed from V and 0 bases from J, the gap between germline ends came to 14 bases. CDR3 length: 16 amino acids.

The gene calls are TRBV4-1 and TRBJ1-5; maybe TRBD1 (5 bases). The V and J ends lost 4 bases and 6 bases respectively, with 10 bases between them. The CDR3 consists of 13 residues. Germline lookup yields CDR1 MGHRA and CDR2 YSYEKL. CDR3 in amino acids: CASSPQVSQPQHF. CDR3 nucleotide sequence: TGCGCCAGCAGCCCACAGGTTTCTCAGCCCCAGCATTTT.

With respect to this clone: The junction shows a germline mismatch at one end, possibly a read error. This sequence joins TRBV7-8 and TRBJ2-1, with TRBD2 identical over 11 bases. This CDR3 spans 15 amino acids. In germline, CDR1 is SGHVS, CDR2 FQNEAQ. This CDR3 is CASSIAGGPNNEQFF. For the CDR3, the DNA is TGTGCCAGCAGCATAGCGGGAGGGCCAAACAATGAGCAGTTCTTC.

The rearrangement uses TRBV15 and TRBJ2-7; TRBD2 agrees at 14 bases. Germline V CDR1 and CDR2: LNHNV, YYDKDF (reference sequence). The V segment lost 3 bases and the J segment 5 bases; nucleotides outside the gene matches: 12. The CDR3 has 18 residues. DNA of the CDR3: TGTGCCACCAGCAGGGTTGGGACTAGCGGGAGCCACCGAAACGAGCAGTACTTC. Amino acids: CATSRVGTSGSHRNEQYF.

The CDR3 DNA follows: TGTGCCAGCAGCGAGGGGTTGGCAGCCTATGGCTACACCTTC. Translating gives CASSEGLAAYGYTF. V gene TRBV9 combines with J gene TRBJ1-2; tentatively, D is TRBD1 (5 bases). Germline V gene lookup returns CDR1 SGDLS and CDR2 YYNGEE. The CDR3 extends over 14 amino acids. Trimming left V 3 bases short and J 4 bases short, with 13 bases between.

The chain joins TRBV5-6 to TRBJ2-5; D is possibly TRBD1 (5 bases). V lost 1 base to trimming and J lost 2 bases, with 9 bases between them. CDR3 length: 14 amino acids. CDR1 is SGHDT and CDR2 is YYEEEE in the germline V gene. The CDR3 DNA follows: TGTGCCAGCAGCTTGAGACAGCAACAAGAGACCCAGTACTTC. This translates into CASSLRQQQETQYF.

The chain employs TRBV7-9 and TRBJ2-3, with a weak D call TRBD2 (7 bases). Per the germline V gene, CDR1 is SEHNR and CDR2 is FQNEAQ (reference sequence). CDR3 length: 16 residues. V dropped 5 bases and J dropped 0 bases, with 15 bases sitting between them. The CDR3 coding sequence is TGTGCCAGCAGCGAAACGGGGGGCCCTAGCACAGATACGCAGTATTTT. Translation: CASSETGGPSTDTQYF. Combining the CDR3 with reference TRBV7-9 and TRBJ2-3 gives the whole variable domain DTGVSQNPRHKITKRGQNVTFRCDPISEHNRLYWYRQTLGQGPEFLTYFQNEAQLEKSRLLSDRFSAERPKGSFSTLEIQRTEQGDSAMYLCASSETGGPSTDTQYFGPGTRLTVL.

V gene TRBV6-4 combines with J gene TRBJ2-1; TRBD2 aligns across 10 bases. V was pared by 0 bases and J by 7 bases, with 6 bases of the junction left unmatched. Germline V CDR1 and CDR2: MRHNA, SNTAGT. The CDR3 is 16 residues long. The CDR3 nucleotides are TGTGCCAGCAGTGACTCTGGGCTAGCGGGAGCGAATGAGCAGTTCTTC. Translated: CASSDSGLAGANEQFF.

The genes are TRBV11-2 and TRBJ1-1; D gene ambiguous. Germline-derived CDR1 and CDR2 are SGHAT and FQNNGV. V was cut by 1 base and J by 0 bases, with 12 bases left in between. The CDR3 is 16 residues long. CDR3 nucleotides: TGTGCCAGCAGCTTAGGGACTCTACCGATGAACACTGAAGCTTTCTTT. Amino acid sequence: CASSLGTLPMNTEAFF. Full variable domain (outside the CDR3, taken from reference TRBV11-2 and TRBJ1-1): EAGVAQSPRYKIIEKRQSVAFWCNPISGHATLYWYQQILGQGPKLLIQFQNNGVVDDSQLPKDRFSAERLKGVDSTLKIQPAKLEDSAVYLCASSLGTLPMNTEAFFGQGTRLTVV.

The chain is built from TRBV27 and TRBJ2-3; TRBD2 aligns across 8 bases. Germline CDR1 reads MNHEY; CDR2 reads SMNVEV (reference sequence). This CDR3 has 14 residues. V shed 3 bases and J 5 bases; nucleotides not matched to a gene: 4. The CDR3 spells CASSFGGGGDTQYF. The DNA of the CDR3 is TGTGCCAGCAGTTTCGGGGGGGGTGGAGATACGCAGTATTTT.

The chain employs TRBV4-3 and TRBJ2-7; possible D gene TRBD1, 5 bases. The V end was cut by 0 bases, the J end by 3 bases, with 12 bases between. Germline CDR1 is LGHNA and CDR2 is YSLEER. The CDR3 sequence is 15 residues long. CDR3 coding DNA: TGCGCCAGCAGCCAAGATGGTTCAGGGAACTACGAGCAGTACGTC. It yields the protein CASSQDGSGNYEQYV.

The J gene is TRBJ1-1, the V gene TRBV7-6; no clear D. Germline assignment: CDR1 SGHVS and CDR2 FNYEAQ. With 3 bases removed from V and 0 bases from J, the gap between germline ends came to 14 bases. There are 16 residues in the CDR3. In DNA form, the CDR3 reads TGTGCCAGCAGCTTCGGGAGGGAACGCATGAACACTGAAGCTTTCTTT. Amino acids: CASSFGRERMNTEAFF. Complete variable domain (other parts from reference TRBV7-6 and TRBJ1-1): GAGVSQSPRYKVTKRGQDVALRCDPISGHVSLYWYRQALGQGPEFLTYFNYEAQQDKSGLPNDRFSAERPEGSISTLTIQRTEQRDSAMYRCASSFGRERMNTEAFFGQGTRLTVV.

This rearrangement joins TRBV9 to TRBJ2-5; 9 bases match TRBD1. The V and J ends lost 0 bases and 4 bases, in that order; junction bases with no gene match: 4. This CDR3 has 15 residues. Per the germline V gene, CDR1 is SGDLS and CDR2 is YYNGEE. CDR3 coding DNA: TGTGCCAGCAGCGTAGGGGGACAGGGTGGAGAGACCCAGTACTTC. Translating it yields CASSVGGQGGETQYF.

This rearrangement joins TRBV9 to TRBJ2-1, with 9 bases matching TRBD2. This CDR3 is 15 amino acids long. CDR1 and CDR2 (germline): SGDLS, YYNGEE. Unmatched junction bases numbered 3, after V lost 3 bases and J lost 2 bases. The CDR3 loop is CASSASGVPYNEQFF. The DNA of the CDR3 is TGTGCCAGCAGCGCTAGCGGGGTTCCCTACAATGAGCAGTTCTTC.

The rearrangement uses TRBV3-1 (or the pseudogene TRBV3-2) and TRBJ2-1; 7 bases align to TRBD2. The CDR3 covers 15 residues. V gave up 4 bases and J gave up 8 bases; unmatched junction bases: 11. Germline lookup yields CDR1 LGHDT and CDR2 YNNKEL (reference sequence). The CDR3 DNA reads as TGTGCCAGCAGCCCTCGGGCGGGAGTGGCGCATGAGCAGTTCTTC. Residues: CASSPRAGVAHEQFF.

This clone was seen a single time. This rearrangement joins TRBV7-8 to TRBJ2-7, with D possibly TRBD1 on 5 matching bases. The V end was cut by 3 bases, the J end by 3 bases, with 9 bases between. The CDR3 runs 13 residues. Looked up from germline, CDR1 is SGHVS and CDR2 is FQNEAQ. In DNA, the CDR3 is TGTGCCAGCAGCTTGGGGCCGTTCTACGAGCAGTACGTC. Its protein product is CASSLGPFYEQYV.

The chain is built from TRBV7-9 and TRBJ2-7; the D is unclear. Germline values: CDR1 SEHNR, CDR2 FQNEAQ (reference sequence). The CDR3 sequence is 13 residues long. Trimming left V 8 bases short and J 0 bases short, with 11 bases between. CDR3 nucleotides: TGTGCCAGCTTACCAGCGAGCTCCTACGAGCAGTACTTC. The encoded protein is CASLPASSYEQYF.

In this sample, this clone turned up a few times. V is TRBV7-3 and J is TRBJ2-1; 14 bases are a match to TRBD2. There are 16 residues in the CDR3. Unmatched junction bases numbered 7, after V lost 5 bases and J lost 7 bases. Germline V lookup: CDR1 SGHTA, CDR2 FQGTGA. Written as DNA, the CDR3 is TGTGCCAGCAGCCTGGAAGGGACTAGCGGGAGAAATGAGCAGTTCTTC. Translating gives CASSLEGTSGRNEQFF.

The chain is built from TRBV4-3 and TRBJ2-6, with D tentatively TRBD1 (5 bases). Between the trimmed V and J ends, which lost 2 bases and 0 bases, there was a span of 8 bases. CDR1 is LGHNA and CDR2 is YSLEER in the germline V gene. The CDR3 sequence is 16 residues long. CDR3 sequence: CASSQQGYSGANVLTF. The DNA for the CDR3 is TGCGCCAGCAGCCAACAGGGTTACTCTGGGGCCAACGTCCTGACTTTC.

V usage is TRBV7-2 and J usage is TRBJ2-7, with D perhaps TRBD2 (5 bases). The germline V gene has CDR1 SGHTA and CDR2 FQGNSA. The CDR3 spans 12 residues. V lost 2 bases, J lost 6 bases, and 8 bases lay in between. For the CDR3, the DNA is TGTGCCAGCAGCTTACTAGCCGGCGAGCAGTACTTC. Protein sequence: CASSLLAGEQYF.

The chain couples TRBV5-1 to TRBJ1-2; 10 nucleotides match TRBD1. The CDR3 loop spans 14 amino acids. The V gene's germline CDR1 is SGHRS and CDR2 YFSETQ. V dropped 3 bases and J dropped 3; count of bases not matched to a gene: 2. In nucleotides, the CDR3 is TGCGCCAGCAGCTCGGGACAGGGGTACTATGGCTACACCTTC. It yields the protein CASSSGQGYYGYTF.

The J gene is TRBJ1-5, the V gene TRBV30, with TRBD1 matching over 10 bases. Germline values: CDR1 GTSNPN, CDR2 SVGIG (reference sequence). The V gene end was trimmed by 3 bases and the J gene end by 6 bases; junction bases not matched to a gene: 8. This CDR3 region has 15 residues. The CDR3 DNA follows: TGTGCCTGGAGCCGGGACAGGGGTAGGAGTCAGCCCCAGCATTTT. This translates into CAWSRDRGRSQPQHF.